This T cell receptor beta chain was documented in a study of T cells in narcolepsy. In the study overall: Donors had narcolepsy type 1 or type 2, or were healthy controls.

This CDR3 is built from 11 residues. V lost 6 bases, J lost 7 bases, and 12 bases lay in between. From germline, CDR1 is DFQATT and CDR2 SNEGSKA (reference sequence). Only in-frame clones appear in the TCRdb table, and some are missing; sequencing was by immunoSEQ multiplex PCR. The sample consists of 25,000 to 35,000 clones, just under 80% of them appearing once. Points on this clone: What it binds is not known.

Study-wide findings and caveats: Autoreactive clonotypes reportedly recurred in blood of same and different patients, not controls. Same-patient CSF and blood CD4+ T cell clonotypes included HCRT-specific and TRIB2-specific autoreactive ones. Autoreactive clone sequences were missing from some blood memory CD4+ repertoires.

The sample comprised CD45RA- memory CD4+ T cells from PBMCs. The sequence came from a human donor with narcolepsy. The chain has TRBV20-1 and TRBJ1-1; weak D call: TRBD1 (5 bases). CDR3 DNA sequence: TGCAGTGCCGTAGCCAGGGTTGAAGCTTTCTTT. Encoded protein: CSAVARVEAFF.